The present T cell receptor (beta chain) was sequenced within a study of Ad26.COV2.S vaccination and SARS-CoV-2 variants. At the level of the study: Donor participated within the Ad26.COV2.S arm of the COV1001 trial.

Here immunoSEQ multiplex PCR was the method, and the copy in TCRdb shows in-frame clones only, minus some. The sample includes around 450,000 clones, more than 75% of them seen just once. About this clone itself: As yet, its antigen is unknown.

Study outcomes and limitations: For non-spike TCRs, breadth in vaccine recipients resembled that in placebo recipients. Vaccinated individuals (as opposed to placebo recipients) had higher spike-specific TCR breadth.

CDR1 and CDR2 from the germline V gene are SGHRS and YFSETQ. V was pared by 4 bases and J by 2 bases, with 10 bases of the junction left unmatched. This CDR3 contains 16 residues. As to treatment: some 20 received Ad26.COV2.S at low or high dose, single or two shots; about 5 received placebo; per-sample allocation not given. On day 63 after the first injection, vaccine and placebo recipients gave samples. Cohort 1b enrolled adults aged 18-55 years in Boston. The chain carries TRBV5-1 and TRBJ2-5; 8 bases align to TRBD1. This TCR derives from a person between 18 and 60 years old who received the Ad26.COV2.S COVID-19 vaccine or a placebo. The sample in question was peripheral blood, obtained in a trial of Ad26.COV2.S vaccine versus placebo. The CDR3 region has the DNA TGCGCCAGCAGCGCTTCCCCCGGGACAGGACAAGAGACCCAGTACTTC. Translation: CASSASPGTGQETQYF.